This T cell receptor (beta chain) came from a study of OX40 agonist ivuxolimab in advanced cancers. Background on the study: Aged roughly 20 to 79 with a mean of roughly 65 years, they were around 85% male. Study results and caveats: CD4+ and CD8+ T cells in blood underwent clonal expansion by week 6 at 0.1 to 3.0 mg/kg. Some nonresponders additionally presented with little normalized T-cell clonal expansion.

CDR1 MDHEN and CDR2 SYDVKM come from the germline V gene. The CDR3 covers 15 residues. V gave up 9 bases and J gave up 3 bases, with 17 bases separating them. Using immunoSEQ multiplex PCR, the repertoire was profiled, and TCRdb retains in-frame clones only, with some absent. The data show about 69,000 clones, 90% to 95% seen once. Turning to this clone: Antigen: not known.

The chain combines TRBV28 with TRBJ2-2; possibly TRBD1 or TRBD2 for D (5 bases each). The clonotype originates from an adult with an advanced solid tumor such as melanoma, head and neck, liver or kidney cancer. The sample in question was CD4+ or CD8+ T cells sorted from blood, obtained in a trial of the OX40 agonist ivuxolimab. The CDR3 loop is CASTGLKGDTGELFF. Written as DNA, the CDR3 is TGTGCCAGTACAGGACTTAAAGGGGACACCGGGGAGCTGTTTTTT.